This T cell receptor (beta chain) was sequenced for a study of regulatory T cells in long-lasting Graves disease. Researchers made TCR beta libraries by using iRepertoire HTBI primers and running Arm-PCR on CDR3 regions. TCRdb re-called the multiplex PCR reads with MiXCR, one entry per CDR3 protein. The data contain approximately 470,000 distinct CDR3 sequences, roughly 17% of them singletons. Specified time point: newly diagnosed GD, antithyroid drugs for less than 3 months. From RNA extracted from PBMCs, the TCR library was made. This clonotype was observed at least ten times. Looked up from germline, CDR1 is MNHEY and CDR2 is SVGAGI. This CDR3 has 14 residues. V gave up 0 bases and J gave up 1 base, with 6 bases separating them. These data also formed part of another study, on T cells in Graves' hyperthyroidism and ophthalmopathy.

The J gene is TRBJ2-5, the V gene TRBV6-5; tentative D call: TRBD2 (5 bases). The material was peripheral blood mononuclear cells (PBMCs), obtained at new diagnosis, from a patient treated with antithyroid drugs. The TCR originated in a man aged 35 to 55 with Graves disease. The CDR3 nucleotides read TGTGCCAGCAGTTACTCAGAGGGCCAAGAGACCCAGTACTTC. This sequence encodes CASSYSEGQETQYF.